Given below is one T cell receptor beta chain in context. The CDR3 runs 15 residues. Trimming left V 7 bases short and J 2 bases short, with 12 bases between. Germline V CDR1 and CDR2: LNHDA, SQIVND (reference sequence). The source of the sample is a study of blood T cell repertoires in COVID-19. Profiling relied on immunoSEQ multiplex PCR, and the TCRdb table lists in-frame clones only, not all of them. The sample comprises around 200,000 clones, around 85% of which are singletons, and approximately 0.66% rests with the top ten. Input material: peripheral blood. The V and J genes are TRBV19 and TRBJ2-6, with D possibly matching TRBD1 (6 bases). The receptor comes from a man between 40 and 49 years old with acute or convalescent COVID-19. The CDR3 protein is CASTMRGTGANVLTF. CDR3 nucleotide sequence: TGTGCCAGTACCATGAGGGGGACTGGGGCCAACGTCCTGACTTTC.